This T cell receptor beta chain was captured by sequencing in a study of breast tumors, draining lymph nodes, adjacent tissues. This clonotype has more than one count but fewer than ten. CDR3 length: 16 residues. The V gene lost 0 bases and the J gene lost 1 base, with 12 bases spanning the gap. The germline gives CDR1 MNHEY, CDR2 SVGEGT. In TCRdb, the multiplex PCR reads were re-called with MiXCR into one record per CDR3 protein. The table shows 150,000 to 200,000 distinct CDR3 sequences, with approximately 33% occurring only once. Breast cancer patients provided tissue from their axillary draining lymph nodes.

This TCR was sampled from a female donor with breast cancer. Some clones in this sample may be carry-over from other donors' samples. Sequencing used axillary lymph node tissue. The chain has TRBV6-2 or TRBV6-3 and TRBJ1-2, with D unresolved. The CDR3 region is CASSYSSVGSNYGYTF. The CDR3 DNA reads as TGTGCCAGCAGTTACTCGAGCGTGGGTAGTAACTATGGCTACACCTTC.